The 16 T cell receptor beta chains in this list originate from one sample, sequenced in a study of CD8+ T cells in alopecia areata. Once RNA had been extracted, it was reverse transcribed into cDNA to act as the sequencing template. The repertoire was sequenced with immunoSEQ multiplex PCR; TCRdb's copy has only in-frame clones and lacks some. The sample holds roughly 250,000 clones, approximately 60% seen once. As for treatment: oral pan-JAK inhibitor, 5-10 mg twice daily. This specimen was CD4+ T cells sorted from blood, taken around week 54, from a patient treated with tofacitinib. These TCRs come from a human donor with alopecia areata.

The chain recombines TRBV11-2 with TRBJ2-2; 7 bases line up with TRBD1. V gave up 3 bases and J gave up 4 bases; unmatched junction bases: 5. The CDR3 runs to 15 residues. Per the germline V gene, CDR1 is SGHAT and CDR2 is FQNNGV. The CDR3 coding sequence is TGTGCCAGCAGCTTCCAGGGACAGCCCACCGGGGAGCTGTTTTTT. The encoded protein is CASSFQGQPTGELFF.

This clone was counted a few times. This rearrangement joins TRBV4-2 to TRBJ2-7; 13 bases are shared with TRBD2. CDR1 is LGHNA, CDR2 YNFKEQ, per germline. The CDR3 has 14 amino acids. V was pared by 5 bases and J by 6 bases, with 4 bases of the junction left unmatched. CDR3 nucleotides: TGTGCCAGCAGCGGGACTAGCGGGGTAGGCGAGCAGTACTTC. This encodes CASSGTSGVGEQYF.

V is TRBV4-1 and J is TRBJ2-3; D gene unclear. This CDR3 is built from 17 residues. In germline, CDR1 is MGHRA, CDR2 YSYEKL. Deletions cut 0 bases from V and 1 base from J, with 14 bases between. The CDR3 sequence is CASSQDSKGRGTDTQYF. In nucleotides, the CDR3 is TGCGCCAGCAGCCAAGATTCGAAGGGCCGGGGCACAGATACGCAGTATTTT.

CDR3 sequence (DNA): TGTGCCAGCAGCCGGACAGTCTCCTACGAGCAGTACTTC. As protein: CASSRTVSYEQYF. The chain is built from TRBV7-9 and TRBJ2-7, with D possibly being TRBD1 (6 bases). This CDR3 comprises 13 residues. V lost 5 bases and J 0 bases, leaving 8 bases between the germline ends. The germline V gene has CDR1 SEHNR and CDR2 FQNEAQ (reference sequence).

The chain has TRBV23-1 and TRBJ2-7; D gene uncertain. TRBV23-1 is placed among ORFs of uncertain function. Trimming shortened V by 11 bases and J by 6 bases, and 8 bases separated the two germline ends. The length of the CDR3 is 9 residues. The CDR3 bases are TGCGCCCGTTCCAGCGAGCAGTACTTC. This codes for CARSSEQYF.

The chain has TRBV5-1 and TRBJ2-5; TRBD1 is a possible D gene (7 bases). CDR1 SGHRS and CDR2 YFSETQ come from the germline V gene. This CDR3 is built from 14 residues. Deletions cut 3 bases from V and 2 bases from J, with 11 bases between. The CDR3 region has the DNA TGCGCCAGCAGCTCACAGGGGAGGCAAGAGACCCAGTACTTC. This sequence encodes CASSSQGRQETQYF.

This chain uses TRBV29-1 with TRBJ2-3; maybe TRBD2 (6 bases). The ends were cut back, 3 bases at V and 4 bases at J, with 14 bases in the middle. From germline, CDR1 is SQVTM and CDR2 ANQGSEA. This CDR3 comprises 14 residues. The CDR3 region is CSVEPEGWSDTQYF. The CDR3 nucleotides are TGCAGCGTTGAGCCGGAGGGGTGGTCAGATACGCAGTATTTT.

Points on this clone: The sample contains more than one DNA sequence encoding this CDR3. The rearrangement uses TRBV6-5 and TRBJ2-7; the D is unclear. Trimming removed 2 bases from V and 6 bases from J, with 5 bases in between. Germline V lookup: CDR1 MNHEY, CDR2 SVGAGI. This CDR3 contains 11 residues. The CDR3 DNA reads as TGTGCCAGCAGTTACATGGGCGAGCAGTACTTC. Its protein is CASSYMGEQYF.

V usage is TRBV23-1 and J usage is TRBJ2-5, with D tentatively TRBD1 (5 bases). TRBV23-1 is noted as an ORF with a role that remains uncertain. With 1 base removed from V and 5 bases from J, the gap between germline ends came to 11 bases. CDR3 length equals 14 residues. The CDR3 protein is CASSQWQGFETQYF. CDR3 bases: TGCGCCAGCAGTCAATGGCAGGGCTTCGAGACCCAGTACTTC.

The rearrangement links TRBV11-2 to TRBJ2-5; 9 bases agree with TRBD2. The CDR3 is 16 amino acids. Trimming cost V 1 base and J 2 bases; bases outside gene matches: 5. Germline lookup yields CDR1 SGHAT and CDR2 FQNNGV. The CDR3 bases are TGTGCCAGCAGCTTAGGTAGCGGGGGCCATCAAGAGACCCAGTACTTC. This translates into CASSLGSGGHQETQYF.

This clone showed up just once. The chain uses TRBV30 and TRBJ1-6; a possible D gene is TRBD1 (5 bases). The CDR3 runs to 14 residues. Between the trimmed V and J ends, which lost 3 bases and 8 bases, there was a span of 14 bases. Germline loops: CDR1 GTSNPN, CDR2 SVGIG (reference sequence). The CDR3 DNA sequence: TGTGCCTGGAGCCCTGGGGCTATCCATTCACCCCTCCACTTT. Translated: CAWSPGAIHSPLHF.

The V call is TRBV2, the J call TRBJ2-1; D uncertain. Trimming stripped 6 bases from V and 0 bases from J, with 6 bases between. In germline, CDR1 is SNHLY, CDR2 FYNNEI. The CDR3 has 13 residues. The CDR3 loop is CASRWTSYNEQFF. CDR3 DNA: TGTGCCAGCAGATGGACCTCCTACAATGAGCAGTTCTTC. Based on the CDR3 plus reference TRBV2 and TRBJ2-1, the full variable domain is EPEVTQTPSHQVTQMGQEVILRCVPISNHLYFYWYRQILGQKVEFLVSFYNNEISEKSEIFDDQFSVERPDGSNFTLKIRSTKLEDSAMYFCASRWTSYNEQFFGPGTRLTVL.

This rearrangement joins TRBV2 to TRBJ1-2, with 9 bases fitting TRBD1. The CDR3 totals 14 residues. Losses at the gene ends were 8 bases for V and 2 bases for J; bases not matched to a gene: 6. Germline values: CDR1 SNHLY, CDR2 FYNNEI. CDR3 nucleotides: TGTGCCAGCGTACGGGACAGGGAGAACTATGGCTACACCTTC. Amino acids: CASVRDRENYGYTF.

The CDR3 protein is CAWSPRGTDEAFF. For the CDR3, the DNA is TGTGCCTGGAGTCCGCGCGGGACAGATGAAGCTTTCTTT. The V call is TRBV30, the J call TRBJ1-1; 7 bases are a match to TRBD1. With V trimmed by 2 bases and J by 7 bases, 7 bases remained unmatched. There are 13 residues in the CDR3. Germline V gives CDR1 GTSNPN, CDR2 SVGIG (reference sequence).

Regarding this clone: This specimen includes other DNA sequences encoding the same CDR3. This sequence joins TRBV29-1 and TRBJ2-7; 7 bases agree with TRBD2. The germline CDR1 and CDR2 sequences are SQVTM and ANQGSEA. Trimming took 5 bases from V and 1 from J; bases not matched to a gene: 2. This CDR3 contains 12 residues. The CDR3 DNA reads as TGCAGCGTTCGGGGGGAATCCTACGAGCAGTACTTC. Its protein product is CSVRGESYEQYF.

This clone was recorded a few times. The chain combines TRBV29-1 with TRBJ2-3, with TRBD1 identical over 10 bases. Germline V lookup: CDR1 SQVTM, CDR2 ANQGSEA. V shed 6 bases and J 4 bases; nucleotides not matched to a gene: 4. The length of the CDR3 is 13 residues. CDR3 loop: CSVETGGADTQYF. In DNA, the CDR3 is TGCAGCGTAGAGACAGGGGGCGCAGATACGCAGTATTTT.